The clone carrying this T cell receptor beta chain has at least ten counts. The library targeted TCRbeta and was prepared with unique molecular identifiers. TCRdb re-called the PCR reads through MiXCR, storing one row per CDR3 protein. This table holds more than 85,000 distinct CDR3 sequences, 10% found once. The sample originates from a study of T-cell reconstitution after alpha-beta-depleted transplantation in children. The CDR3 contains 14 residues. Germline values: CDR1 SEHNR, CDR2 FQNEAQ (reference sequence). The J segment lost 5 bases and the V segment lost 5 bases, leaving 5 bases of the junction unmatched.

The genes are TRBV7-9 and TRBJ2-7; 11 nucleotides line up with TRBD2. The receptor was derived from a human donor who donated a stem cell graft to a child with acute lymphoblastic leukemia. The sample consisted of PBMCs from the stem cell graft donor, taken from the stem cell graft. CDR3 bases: TGTGCCAGCAGCGATAGCGGGAGGGTCAACGAGCAGTACTTC. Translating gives CASSDSGRVNEQYF.